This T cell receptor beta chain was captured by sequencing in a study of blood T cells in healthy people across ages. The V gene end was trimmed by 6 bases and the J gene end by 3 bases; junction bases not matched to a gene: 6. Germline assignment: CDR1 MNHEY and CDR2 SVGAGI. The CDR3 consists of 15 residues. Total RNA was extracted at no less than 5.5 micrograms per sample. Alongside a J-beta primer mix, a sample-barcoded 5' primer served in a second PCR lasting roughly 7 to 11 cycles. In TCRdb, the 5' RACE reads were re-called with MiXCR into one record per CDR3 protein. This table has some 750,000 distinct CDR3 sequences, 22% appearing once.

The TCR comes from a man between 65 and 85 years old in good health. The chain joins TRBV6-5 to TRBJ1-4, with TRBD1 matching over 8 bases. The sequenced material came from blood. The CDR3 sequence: CASSTRQGPNEKLFF. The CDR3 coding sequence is TGTGCCAGCAGCACACGACAGGGGCCTAATGAAAAACTGTTTTTT.